One sample yielded the 6 T cell receptor beta chains listed below, sequenced in a study of tumor and adjacent non-tumor tissue in lung cancer. Three rounds of nested PCR, following a modified ARM-PCR protocol, produced the TCRbeta library. TCRdb independently ran MiXCR on the multiplex PCR reads; one entry per CDR3 protein. The top ten hold about 40% of the sample, which has more than 85,000 distinct CDR3 sequences, 60% to 80% seen once. This sample's RNA came from whole unsorted tissue. The material sequenced was lung tumor tissue. These receptors were obtained from a woman in her sixties or seventies with non-small cell lung cancer.

Of note for this clonotype: This CDR3 fails to terminate in the conserved phenylalanine or tryptophan, so it likely reflects a read error. The chain recombines TRBV6-6 with TRBJ1-5; no definite D call. The CDR3 has 12 amino acids. Deletions cut 7 bases from V and 1 base from J, with 5 bases between. Per the germline V gene, CDR1 is MNHNY and CDR2 is SVGAGI (reference sequence). The CDR3 sequence: CASIFSNQPQHC. As DNA, the CDR3 is TGTGCCAGCATTTTCAGCAATCAGCCCCAGCATTGT.

The chain has TRBV5-1 and TRBJ1-5; D perhaps matches TRBD1 (5 bases). This CDR3 region has 14 residues. Per the germline V gene, CDR1 is SGHRS and CDR2 is YFSETQ. Deletions cut 0 bases from V and 7 bases from J, with 11 bases between. The CDR3 bases are TGCGCCAGCAGCTTGGACTGGGGGATACAGCCCCAGCATTTT. It encodes CASSLDWGIQPQHF. Drawing the rest from reference TRBV5-1 and TRBJ1-5, the complete variable domain is KAGVTQTPRYLIKTRGQQVTLSCSPISGHRSVSWYQQTPGQGLQFLFEYFSETQRNKGNFPGRFSGRQFSNSRSEMNVSTLELGDSALYLCASSLDWGIQPQHFGDGTRLSIL.

A word on this clonotype: A read error may be the cause here, since a much bigger clone is one base away. V usage is TRBV11-3 and J usage is TRBJ2-5; D unclear. There are 11 residues in the CDR3. Germline CDR1 and CDR2: SGHNT and YENEEA. CDR3 in DNA: TGTGTCAGCAGCCCTGGAGAGACCCAGTACTTC. Its translation is CVSSPGETQYF.

The genes are TRBV14 and TRBJ1-3; no clear D. The CDR3 loop spans 14 amino acids. The germline V gene encodes CDR1 SGHDN and CDR2 FVKESK. The ends were cut back, 1 base at V and 0 bases at J, with 4 bases in the middle. The CDR3 DNA reads TGTGCCAGCAGCCAAGTCTTCTCTGGAAACACCATATATTTT. Protein sequence: CASSQVFSGNTIYF.

A remark on this clonotype: A single base separates this from a much larger clone, so it may be a read error. This chain joins TRBV4-1 and TRBJ1-5; unclear D gene. Germline V lookup: CDR1 MGHRA, CDR2 YSYEKL. The CDR3 spans 14 residues. CDR3 region: CASSQARSSQPQHF. The CDR3 DNA is TGCGCCAGCAGCCAGGCAAGGAGCAGTCAGCCCCAGCATTTT.

Turning to this clonotype: This clone may be a read error of a much larger clone one base away. The chain couples TRBV4-3 to TRBJ2-7; D not resolved. Germline loops: CDR1 LGHNA, CDR2 YSLEER. Trimming took 1 base from V and 3 from J, leaving 7 bases between them. The CDR3 totals 13 residues. The CDR3 loop is CASSQGRNYEQYF. CDR3 coding DNA: TGCGCCAGCAGCCAAGGCAGAAACTACGAGCAGTACTTC.